This T cell receptor beta chain was obtained from a study of naive CD8 T cells in extremely preterm neonates (dated by TCRdb to about 2017). Regarding the study in general: Sorted naive CD8+ T cells from four age groups (extremely preterm neonates, term neonates, young children and adults) were used in the study to compare TCRbeta CDR3 repertoires. The investigation overall reported the following: Compared with the older groups, preterm CDR3s were shorter and closer to germline, carrying fewer N additions and showing less junctional trimming. A larger fraction of CDR3 nucleotide sequences was shared among preterm neonates (around 2.7%) than among term neonates (roughly 0.4%), young children (about 0.03%) and adults (approximately 0.01%). As limitations, the authors pointed to a small sample size and variable productive template counts among preterm samples. Preterm neonates showed significantly lower iChao1 richness than every other age group (p < 0.05) along with an even clone distribution, indicating a less rich repertoire. To track T cell development within individuals, the authors urged prospective longitudinal studies of preterm and term neonates.

The term cord blood was obtained from a handful of elective full-term cesarean deliveries at about 37-42 weeks of gestation that occurred without labor or rupture of membranes. The study left out pregnancies involving fetal demise, active maternal HSV infection or known maternal HIV infection. A FACSAria III cell sorter was used to sort live, Annexin V-negative naive CD8+ T cells (CD3+CD8+CD45RA+CCR7+). Each sample yielded roughly 17,000 to 110,000 sorted naive CD8+ T cells. Mixed venous-arterial cord blood was collected with preassembled standardized sampling kits. Cord blood was kept at room temperature and processed within 4 hours of collection. Ficoll-Paque density gradient centrifugation was used to isolate mononuclear cells from diluted blood. Before sorting, mononuclear cells were cryopreserved in 10% DMSO plus 90% FBS and kept long term at -150 degrees C. After thawing, the cells were stained with Annexin V and with antibodies against CD3, CD8, CCR7 and CD45RA. The DNeasy Blood and Tissue Kit was used to extract genomic DNA from sorted cell pellets that had been snap-frozen.

A two-step, bias-controlled multiplex PCR was used to amplify TCRbeta CDR3 regions from genomic DNA. The multiplex PCR included primers specific for each TRBV and TRBJ gene segment. The immunoSEQ Assay was used to generate TCRbeta repertoire data. The study's own analysis went as follows. A relative-frequency ratio and a modified nearest-neighbor algorithm were applied to filter and cluster reads so that closely related sequences were merged. The V, D and J gene assignments for CDR3 sequences were based on IMGT annotation. Template counts were corrected for PCR amplification bias by normalization and were quantified against synthetic TCR CDR3 analog sequences. Only unique productive sequences, that is, in-frame CDR3 sequences lacking stop codons, were included in the analyses. Clonality, defined as 1 minus Pielou's evenness, and iChao1 richness were computed with the immunoSEQ Analyzer software. Statistical testing was performed in JMP, using Student's t-test or a non-parametric test depending on Shapiro-Wilk normality results. The clones in this table, taken by TCRdb from immuneACCESS, are in-frame only. Not every clone is retained; where verified, under half of the shortfall comes from an unresolved V gene, and the cause of the rest is unknown. V, J and clone size are those of that table, while D and trimming were read from the DNA. The sample data list about 7,500 clones, and roughly 98% of these were observed just once. Of the sample, 0.36% falls within the top ten clones.

Regarding this clone: It lacks a known antigen. No per-base quality is available; no much larger clone lies one base away.

The CDR3 covers 17 residues, taking in both the cysteine and the phenylalanine. The CDR3 DNA has 51 bases and is translated from base 1. The germline V and J ends show losses of 0 bases and 4 bases respectively, and no gene match explains 7 bases of the junction. CDR1 ENHRY and CDR2 SYGVKD are derived from the germline V gene. This chain joins TRBV10-3 to TRBJ1-5; 9 bases in the middle match TRBD1. Sequencing was performed on naive CD8+ T cells from cord blood. This TCR derives from a newborn in good health. The sequenced DNA: TGTGCCATCAGTGAGTCGAGTCGGGGGACAGGGAATCAGCCCCAGCATTTT. Translated, it gives CAISESSRGTGNQPQHF.